Below are 21 T cell receptor delta chains sequenced from a single sample in a study of γδ T cells in repeated Plasmodium falciparum infection. TCRdb re-called clones from the multiplex PCR reads using CATT. The profile shows about 93,000 delta-chain clones, 0.85% to 1% of them singletons. Flow sorting of PBMC yielded separate Vgamma9/Vdelta2+ and Vdelta2-negative gammadelta T cell populations for bulk repertoire analysis. Sequenced material: gamma-delta T cells from blood. All receptors derive from a pool of human donors (malaria-infected and uninfected, not separated).

This clone appeared a few times. The TCRdb protein, from a much larger clone, departs from this DNA's translation at residue 5, likely by read error; the protein shown derives from the DNA. Other DNA sequences from this sample encode an identical CDR3 as well. CDR3 sequence (DNA): TGTGCCTGTGACAGCGGAATAAGGGGGAACTCCGATAAACTCATCTTT. It yields the protein CACDSGIRGNSDKLIF. This rearrangement joins TRDV2 to TRDJ1; possibly TRDD3 for D (6 bases). The J gene, left out of TCRdb, was set here by checking the DNA against germline. V was pared by 2 bases and J by 3 bases, with 18 bases between. CDR3 size: 16 residues. Germline CDR1 reads GEAIGNYY; CDR2 reads EKD.

As regards this clone: A far larger clone is one base from this, pointing to a likely read error. Other DNA sequences in this sample translate to the same CDR3. In nucleotides, the CDR3 is TGTGCTCTTGGGGAACCCTCCGGTGGATCCCCTCCACACACCGATAAACTCATCTTT. Translating it yields CALGEPSGGSPPHTDKLIF. The rearrangement links TRDV1 to TRDJ1; D gene ambiguous. Germline CDR1 reads TSWWSYY; CDR2 reads QGS. The CDR3 runs 19 residues. V lost 1 base, J lost 0 bases, and 21 bases lay in between.

This clone was detected many times. CDR3 DNA: TGTGCTCTTGGGGAACACCCCCTCATCCGCAAACCCAACGTTGGTACTGGGGGATATTATCTTAACGATAAACTCATCTTT. It encodes CALGEHPLIRKPNVGTGGYYLNDKLIF. This rearrangement joins TRDV1 to TRDJ1, with 11 bases lining up with TRDD3. V gave up 1 base and J gave up 4 bases; unmatched junction bases: 38. Germline V CDR1 and CDR2: TSWWSYY, QGS. This CDR3 comprises 27 residues.

This clone has a handful of counts. A far more abundant clone sits one base away, making this likely a read error. Other DNA sequences from this sample encode an identical CDR3 as well. The rearrangement links TRDV1 to TRDJ1; 7 nucleotides agree with TRDD3. TCRdb does not report a J gene; here it was assigned by matching the DNA to germline references. V trimming: 3 bases; J trimming: 4 bases; junction bases outside the gene matches: 29. The length of the CDR3 is 22 residues. CDR1 and CDR2 (germline): TSWWSYY, QGS. CDR3 sequence (DNA): TGTGCTCTTGGGGACCCTGGATTCTTACAAGGGGGGATCCTCCGGCGCGGCGATAAACTCATCTTT. Residues: CALGDPGFLQGGILRRGDKLIF.

The sample holds a few counts of this clone. The likely explanation is a read error, given a far larger clone one base away. The same CDR3 is also encoded by other DNA sequences in this sample. The DNA for the CDR3 is TGTGCTCTCGGGGAGCACCCCTCGTATCAAATTACTTCGTACACCGATAAACTCATCTTT. Protein sequence: CALGEHPSYQITSYTDKLIF. The chain couples TRDV1 to TRDJ1; possibly TRDD3 for D (5 bases). The J gene is not listed in TCRdb, so it was assigned here from a DNA match to germline. The length of the CDR3 is 20 residues. Germline V gene lookup returns CDR1 TSWWSYY and CDR2 QGS.

This clone was picked up a small number of times. The amino acid sequence in TCRdb belongs to a much larger clone and departs from this DNA's translation at residue 22, likely a sequencing read error; the sequence shown is translated from the DNA. The V segment is TRDV1, and no J call was made; the table's D call of TRDD3 was not tested on the DNA. The CDR3 is 24 amino acids. CDR1 and CDR2 from the germline V gene are TSWWSYY and QGS. The CDR3 is CALGERPYLPTGGYFSWDTRQVFF. The CDR3 nucleotides are TGTGCTCTTGGGGAAAGGCCCTACCTTCCAACTGGGGGATACTTCTCCTGGGACACCCGACAGGTGTTTTTC.

This clone has a handful of counts. This probably arose from a read error, given a far larger clone one base away. This CDR3 is also generated by other DNA sequences in the sample. V gene TRDV2 combines with J gene TRDJ1; D is perhaps TRDD3 (6 bases). Assignment of the J gene here rests on matching the DNA to germline, because TCRdb gives none. Germline CDR1 and CDR2: GEAIGNYY and EKD. Trimming took 4 bases from V and 4 from J, leaving 27 bases between them. The CDR3 length is 18 residues. CDR3 amino acids: CACETLGGAKSRGDKLIF. The CDR3 DNA sequence: TGTGCCTGTGAAACCCTTGGGGGGGCTAAGAGCAGAGGCGATAAACTCATCTTT.

About this clone: The protein in TCRdb stems from a much larger clone and differs at residue 21 from this DNA's translation, likely a read error; here the protein is translated from the DNA. The V gene is TRDV1; the J gene was not called; the D call in the table, TRDD3, was not verified against the DNA. This CDR3 is 23 amino acids long. Germline assignment: CDR1 TSWWSYY and CDR2 QGS. The CDR3 region is CALGSHPPPLGLGICEHTDKPIF. The DNA of the CDR3 is TGTGCTCTTGGGTCACATCCTCCCCCCCTGGGCTTGGGGATATGCGAACACACCGATAAACCCATCTTT.

This clone occurred a few times. TCRdb attributes to this sequence the protein of a much larger clone, which differs from the DNA translation at residue 15; a read error is likely, and the protein displayed is translated from the DNA. The gene calls are TRDV1 and TRDJ1; 13 bases agree with TRDD3. This CDR3 contains 18 residues. Germline values: CDR1 TSWWSYY, CDR2 QGS. The CDR3 DNA follows: TGTGCTCTTGGGGAACGCTACAACTGGGGGATACGATCCGATAGACTCATCTTT. As protein: CALGERYNWGIRSDRLIF.

The sample holds a few counts of this clone. The protein TCRdb gives is from a much larger clone and does not agree with this DNA's translation at residue 5, likely a read error; the protein shown here comes from the DNA. Written as DNA, the CDR3 is TGTGCCTGTGACGTCCGTACTGGGGGATACGCGGATACCGATAAACTCATCTTT. Protein sequence: CACDVRTGGYADTDKLIF. This chain links TRDV2 with TRDJ1, with 13 bases fitting TRDD3. Assignment of the J gene here rests on matching the DNA to germline, because TCRdb gives none. The CDR3 has 18 residues. Germline trimming cut 3 bases from V and 2 bases from J; bases unmatched to any gene: 11. Looked up from germline, CDR1 is GEAIGNYY and CDR2 is EKD.

This clone was observed a few times. TCRdb assigns this DNA the protein of a much larger clone, which departs from its translation at residue 5; this likely reflects a read error, and the protein shown comes from translating the DNA. The rearrangement links TRDV2 to TRDJ1; TRDD3 matches at 9 bases. Because TCRdb records no J gene, it was assigned here through a match of the DNA to germline. J was trimmed by 0 bases and V by 3 bases; bases with no gene match: 16. From germline, CDR1 is GEAIGNYY and CDR2 EKD. The CDR3 totals 19 residues. CDR3: CACDFLTGGQTEYTDKLIF. Written as DNA, the CDR3 is TGTGCCTGTGACTTTCTAACTGGGGGACAGACTGAGTACACCGATAAACTCATCTTT.

As regards this clone: TCRdb attributes to this sequence the protein of a much larger clone, which differs from the DNA translation at residue 4; a read error is likely, and the protein displayed is translated from the DNA. The V call is TRDV1, the J call TRDJ1; the D gene is possibly TRDD3 (5 bases). The V end lost 7 bases, the J end lost 0 bases, and 24 bases lay between the germline ends. The CDR3 is 18 amino acids. The germline CDR1 and CDR2 sequences are TSWWSYY and QGS. The CDR3 coding sequence is TGTGCTCTTGAGGCCATACTGAGGGGAAGACCGTACACCGATAAACTCATCTTT. This encodes CALEAILRGRPYTDKLIF.

About this clone: For this DNA, TCRdb reports the protein of a much larger clone, which diverges at residue 15, most likely from a read error; the protein presented here is translated directly from the DNA. The chain uses TRDV1 and TRDJ1, with 7 bases that match TRDD3. Matching the DNA to germline supplied the J gene, which TCRdb does not give. V dropped 3 bases and J dropped 8; count of bases not matched to a gene: 24. CDR3 length equals 19 residues. Germline V gene sequence: CDR1 TSWWSYY, CDR2 QGS. Here the CDR3 reads CALGERHWGPAPAPNKLIF. CDR3 sequence (DNA): TGTGCTCTTGGGGAGCGGCACTGGGGACCGGCTCCGGCCCCAAACAAACTCATCTTT.

This clone was seen at least ten times. TCRdb's protein, taken from a much larger clone, differs from this DNA's translation at residue 7, likely owing to a read error; the protein displayed comes from the DNA. The chain employs TRDV1 and TRDJ1; 7 bases align to TRDD3. The V segment lost 5 bases and the J segment 0 bases; nucleotides outside the gene matches: 21. Germline loops: CDR1 TSWWSYY, CDR2 QGS. This CDR3 is built from 20 residues. DNA of the CDR3: TGTGCTCTTGGGACCACCGCTAAGAACTGGGGATTTTCGTACACCGATAAACTCATCTTT. It codes for CALGTTAKNWGFSYTDKLIF.

Details on this clone: A far larger clone differs by one base, so this is likely a read error. The same CDR3 arises from other DNA sequences in this sample as well. The chain is built from TRDV1 and TRDJ1; D might be TRDD3 (6 bases). V lost 5 bases and J 7 bases, leaving 17 bases between the germline ends. This CDR3 contains 14 residues. Germline V gene data show CDR1 as TSWWSYY and CDR2 as QGS. Written as DNA, the CDR3 is TGTGCTCTTGGGATTCCTTGGGGGTCTGGTAAACTCATCTTT. Amino acid sequence: CALGIPWGSGKLIF.

With respect to this clone: TCRdb shows a much larger clone's protein in place of this DNA's translation, and the two differ at residue 7, likely through a read error; the protein shown is translated from the DNA. This chain uses TRDV2 with TRDJ1, with a tentative D call TRDD2 (6 bases). TCRdb is silent on the J gene; assignment here came from matching the DNA to germline. The germline CDR1 and CDR2 sequences are GEAIGNYY and EKD. The CDR3 has 18 residues. Trimming took off 0 bases at V and 0 bases at J, with 19 bases between the two ends. The CDR3 sequence: CACDTLPPTDGDTDKLIF. As DNA, the CDR3 is TGTGCCTGTGACACCCTACCTCCTACGGACGGAGACACCGATAAACTCATCTTT.

A word on this clone: This probably arose from a read error, given a far larger clone one base away. Other nucleotide sequences from this sample produce the same CDR3. V gene assignment gives TRDV3, but the J gene was left uncalled; TRDD3 reflects the table's D call only, with no check against the DNA. This CDR3 spans 20 amino acids. Germline V gene sequence: CDR1 TVYSNPD, CDR2 GDNSRS (reference sequence). CDR3 protein: CAFTGLPIIVSPRTTDKLIF. CDR3 sequence (DNA): TGTGCCTTTACTGGCCTTCCTATTATCGTTAGCCCAAGAACGACCGATAAACTAATCTTT.

A few counts support this clone. The protein that TCRdb holds for this DNA derives from a much larger clone and differs from the translated DNA at residue 11, which likely indicates a read error; the protein shown here is translated from the DNA. The chain is built from TRDV2 and TRDJ3; 9 nucleotides line up with TRDD3. Here the J gene came from matching the DNA to germline, since TCRdb omits it. Losses at the gene ends were 0 bases for V and 2 bases for J; bases not matched to a gene: 7. Per germline, CDR1 GEAIGNYY and CDR2 EKD. The CDR3 runs to 19 residues. CDR3 nucleotides: TGTGCCTGTGACACCGTACTGGGGGACTATCCCTGGGACACCCGACAGATGTTTTTC. Translating it yields CACDTVLGDYPWDTRQMFF.

This clone was counted a few times. With a far larger clone one base away, a read error is the likely cause. Other DNA sequences in this sample translate to the same CDR3. The chain combines TRDV2 with TRDJ1; 13 positions agree with TRDD3. In the absence of a J gene in TCRdb, the DNA was matched to germline to assign it here. The trim removed 4 bases at V and 3 bases at J, leaving 22 bases unmatched. This CDR3 is built from 21 residues. Looked up from germline, CDR1 is GEAIGNYY and CDR2 is EKD. Written as DNA, the CDR3 is TGTGCCTGTGATGGACTACTGGGGGATACGCAAGGGCGTGGGGCCCCCGATAAACTCATCTTT. Protein product: CACDGLLGDTQGRGAPDKLIF.

About this clone: TCRdb's protein for this DNA is that of a much larger clone and differs from the translation at residue 15, likely a read error; the protein shown is the DNA translation. The chain couples TRDV2 to TRDJ3; TRDD3 is a possible D gene (6 bases). In the absence of a J gene in TCRdb, the DNA was matched to germline to assign it here. This CDR3 is 19 amino acids long. CDR1 and CDR2 from the germline V gene are GEAIGNYY and EKD. CDR3 sequence: CACDTSRGTGSWDTQQMFF. CDR3 in DNA: TGTGCCTGTGACACAAGTAGGGGGACAGGCTCCTGGGACACCCAACAGATGTTTTTC.

This clone was seen only a few times. The amino acid sequence in TCRdb belongs to a much larger clone and departs from this DNA's translation at residue 13, likely a sequencing read error; the sequence shown is translated from the DNA. The rearrangement joins TRDV1 to TRDJ1, with D perhaps matching TRDD2 or TRDD3 (5 bases each). No J gene was available from TCRdb, and it was assigned here by a germline match of the DNA. Germline V gene sequence: CDR1 TSWWSYY, CDR2 QGS. The germline V and J ends were trimmed by 3 bases and 3 bases, with 23 bases remaining between them. CDR3 length: 18 residues. The CDR3 here is CALGDSYSPTGYADKLIF. Here the CDR3 DNA reads TGTGCTCTTGGGGACTCCTATTCCCCCACTGGCTACGCCGATAAACTCATCTTT.